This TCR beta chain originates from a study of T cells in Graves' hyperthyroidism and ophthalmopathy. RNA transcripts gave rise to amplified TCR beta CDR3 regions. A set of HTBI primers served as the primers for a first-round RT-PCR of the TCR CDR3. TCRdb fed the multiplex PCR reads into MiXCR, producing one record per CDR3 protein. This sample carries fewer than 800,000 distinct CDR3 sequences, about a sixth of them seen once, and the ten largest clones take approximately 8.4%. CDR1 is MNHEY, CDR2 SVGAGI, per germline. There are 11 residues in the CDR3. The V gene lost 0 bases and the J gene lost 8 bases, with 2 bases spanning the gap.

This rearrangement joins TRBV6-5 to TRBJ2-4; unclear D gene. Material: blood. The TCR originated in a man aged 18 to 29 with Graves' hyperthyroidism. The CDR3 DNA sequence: TGTGCCAGCAGTTACTCGGACATTCAGTACTTC. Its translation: CASSYSDIQYF.